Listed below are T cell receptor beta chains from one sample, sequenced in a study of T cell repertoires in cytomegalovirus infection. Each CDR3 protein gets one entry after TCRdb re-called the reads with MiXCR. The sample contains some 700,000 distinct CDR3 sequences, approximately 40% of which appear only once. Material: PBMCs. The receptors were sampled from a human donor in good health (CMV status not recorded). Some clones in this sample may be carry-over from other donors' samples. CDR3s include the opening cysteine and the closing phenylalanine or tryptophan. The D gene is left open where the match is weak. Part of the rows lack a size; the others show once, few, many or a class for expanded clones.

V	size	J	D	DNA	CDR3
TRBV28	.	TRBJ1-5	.	TGTGCCAGCAGTTTAGGGGGGGGGCGAGAGCAGCCCCAGCATTTT	CASSLGGGREQPQHF
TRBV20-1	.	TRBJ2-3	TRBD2	TGCAGTGCTAGACCTATGGGACTAGCGGGAGCAGATACGCAGTATTTT	CSARPMGLAGADTQYF
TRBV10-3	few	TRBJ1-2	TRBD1	TGTGCCATCAGGCACAGGGGTATAGACTATGGCTACACCTTC	CAIRHRGIDYGYTF
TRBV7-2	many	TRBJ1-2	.	TGTGCCAGCAGCTTAGAACCTGGATATGGCTACACCTTC	CASSLEPGYGYTF
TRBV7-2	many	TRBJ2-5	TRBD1	TGTGCCAGCAGCCCCCGGGACAGGAGACAAGAGACCCAGTACTTC	CASSPRDRRQETQYF
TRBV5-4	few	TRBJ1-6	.	TGTGCCAGCAGCTTAGGGACGCAAACCTATAATTCACCCCTCCACTTT	CASSLGTQTYNSPLHF
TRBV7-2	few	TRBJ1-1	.	TGTGCCAGCAGCCCGCCTGTCGCTGAAGCTTTCTTT	CASSPPVAEAFF
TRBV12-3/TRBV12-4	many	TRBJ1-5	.	TGTGCCAGCAGTCCAGGGATGATAGATAGCAATCAGCCCCAGCATTTT	CASSPGMIDSNQPQHF
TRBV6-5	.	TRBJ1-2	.	TGTGCCAGCAGGGAGGCGGGGACATGGTATGGCTACACCTTC	CASREAGTWYGYTF
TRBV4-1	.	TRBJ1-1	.	TGCGCCAGCAGCCAACGAAGGTCCCCCGACGGGAAAACTGAAGCTTTCTTT	CASSQRRSPDGKTEAFF